This TCR beta chain was profiled in a study of T cell clonotyping in hematopoietic cell transplantation. Remarks on this clone: The antigen remains unidentified.

CDR3 size: 13 residues. V was shortened by 5 bases and J by 6 bases, with 13 bases between the two germline ends. Germline CDR1 and CDR2: MNHEY and SVGAGI. Findings of the study overall: Higher Inverse Simpson Index values in graft donor and pretransplant recipient predicted broader posttransplant TCR diversity. Few recipient clonotypes overlapped donors; over 95% were de novo at given depth. Without cell sorting, CD4 versus CD8 contributions remain unresolved.

The table came from immunoSEQ multiplex PCR; TCRdb's copy has only in-frame clones and leaves some out. The table has roughly 40,000 clones, 94% seen once. The sequence came from a woman in her forties or fifties in good health. Some clones in this sample may be carry-over from other donors' samples. The V gene is TRBV6-5, the J gene TRBJ1-1, with D possibly TRBD1 on 6 matching bases. Material for sequencing was peripheral blood mononuclear cells. The CDR3 loop reads CASSKGERPEAFF. In DNA form, the CDR3 reads TGTGCCAGCAGTAAGGGGGAAAGGCCTGAAGCTTTCTTT.